This T cell receptor (beta chain) was profiled in a study of OX40 agonist ivuxolimab in advanced cancers. With respect to the entire study: Ivuxolimab was a fully human IgG2 agonistic monoclonal antibody targeting the costimulatory receptor OX40 (CD134). Intravenous ivuxolimab was administered to patients every 2 weeks at six dose levels: 0.01, 0.1, 0.3, 1.5, 3 and 10 mg/kg. Among the approximately 54 dose-escalation patients, around 19 had hepatocellular carcinoma, about 15 melanoma, 9 renal cell carcinoma and 9 head and neck cancer. In the dose-escalation cohort, nearly 85% of patients were male, and the mean age was around 65 years with a range of roughly 20 to 80. Patients were allowed to have had prior anti-PD-1, anti-PD-L1 or anti-CTLA-4 therapy, and 30% to 40% of the dose-escalation patients had previously received checkpoint inhibitors. Three dose-escalation patients achieved partial responses, one with hepatocellular carcinoma and two with cutaneous melanoma. The point of sequencing TCRbeta in the periphery was to test whether ivuxolimab changed TCR sequence diversity and drove clonal T-cell expansion. The paper reports the monotherapy dose-escalation portion (N of about 47 patients) of the phase I ivuxolimab trial. Summary of the overall study and its limitations: The antigen specificity of the clonally expanded peripheral T cells was not determined. At doses from 0.1 to 3.0 mg/kg, clonal expansion was seen in both CD4+ and CD8+ blood T cells between baseline and week 6. In the 0.1-3.0 mg/kg groups, partial responders were among the patients with the lowest normalized peripheral clonal expansion, particularly in CD8+ T cells. After ivuxolimab, CD8+ T cells had more expanded clones than CD4+ T cells on average. Low levels of normalized T-cell clonal expansion were also seen in some patients who did not respond.

The CDR3 has 15 amino acids, counting the end cysteine and phenylalanine. Just CDR3 DNA is preserved here, 45 bases in frame from base 1. V drops 5 bases and J drops 0 bases, leaving 13 bases in between. Reading the germline V gene (reference sequence) gives CDR1 SEHNR and CDR2 FQNEAQ. About this clone itself: Its antigen remains undetermined. No much larger clonotype is one base removed from it; base qualities were not supplied.

The trial excluded patients who had a history of autoimmune disease or were on systemic immunosuppression. Peripheral blood for TCR sequencing was drawn from every dose cohort at baseline, at cycle 4 day 1 and at cycle 7 day 1. The samples were taken from a phase I, first-in-human, multicenter, open-label dose-escalation trial of ivuxolimab. Adults with locally advanced or metastatic melanoma, renal cell, hepatocellular, or head and neck squamous cell carcinoma were enrolled in the trial. CD4+ and CD8+ T cells were sorted separately from peripheral blood before TCR sequencing. To sequence the TCRbeta CDR3 region, genomic DNA was isolated from the sorted cells. The immunoSEQ Assay was used to sequence the TCRbeta CDR3 regions. As stored in TCRdb, this immuneACCESS dataset retains in-frame rearrangements with V and J assigned. A fraction of the clones does not appear; measured against another copy, unresolved V genes explain less than half of the discrepancy, and the remainder lacks a known reason. The sample has 60,000 to 100,000 clones on record, around 87% of them singletons. Around 0.23% of the sample comes from the top ten.

This clonotype was obtained from an adult with an advanced solid tumor such as melanoma, head and neck, liver or kidney cancer. The chain was built from TRBV7-9 and TRBJ1-2, with the D gene too uncertain to name. The specimen comprised CD4+ or CD8+ T cells sorted from blood, sampled in a trial of the OX40 agonist ivuxolimab. The CDR3 region has the sequence CASSPFPQANYGYTF. The nucleotides read TGTGCCAGCAGCCCATTCCCCCAGGCTAACTATGGCTACACCTTC.